This is a list of T cell receptor beta chains from one sample in a study of blood T cell repertoires in COVID-19. Only in-frame clones appear in the TCRdb table, and some are missing; sequencing was by immunoSEQ multiplex PCR. The table has 150,000 to 200,000 clones, 70% to 80% seen once. Sequenced material: peripheral blood. All receptors derive from a middle-aged woman with COVID-19, enrolled during active disease. Each CDR3 is given with its conserved first and last residue. D genes are given only for firm matches. Some rows have no size entry. The others give once, few or many, or a class for an expanded clone.

CDR3 protein: CASSWGTGQMDEKLFF; CDR3 DNA: TGTGCCAGCAGCTGGGGGACAGGGCAAATGGATGAAAAACTGTTTTTT; V gene: TRBV5-4; J gene: TRBJ1-4; clone size: -; D gene: TRBD1
CDR3 protein: CASSLRASGSSEQYF; CDR3 DNA: TGCGCCAGCAGCTTGAGGGCTAGCGGGAGCAGCGAGCAGTACTTC; V gene: TRBV5-1; J gene: TRBJ2-7; clone size: -; D gene: TRBD2
CDR3 protein: CASTKILGAWNEAFF; CDR3 DNA: TGTGCCAGTACCAAGATCCTAGGGGCCTGGAATGAAGCTTTCTTT; V gene: TRBV19; J gene: TRBJ1-1; clone size: once; D gene: -
CDR3 protein: CASSLRDRPYTEAFF; CDR3 DNA: TGTGCCAGCAGCCTCCGGGACAGACCTTACACTGAAGCTTTCTTT; V gene: TRBV13; J gene: TRBJ1-1; clone size: -; D gene: TRBD1
CDR3 protein: CASSQDRSEQETQYF; CDR3 DNA: TGCGCCAGCAGCCAAGACCGGAGCGAGCAAGAGACCCAGTACTTC; V gene: TRBV4-3; J gene: TRBJ2-5; clone size: -; D gene: -
CDR3 protein: CASSQVTGGQDTQYF; CDR3 DNA: TGTGCCAGCAGCCAAGTTACAGGGGGTCAAGATACGCAGTATTTT; V gene: TRBV3-1/TRBV3-2; J gene: TRBJ2-3; clone size: -; D gene: TRBD1
CDR3 protein: CASSLGGQGAYGYTF; CDR3 DNA: TGTGCCAGCAGCTTAGGGGGACAGGGTGCCTATGGCTACACCTTC; V gene: TRBV7-9; J gene: TRBJ1-2; clone size: -; D gene: TRBD1
CDR3 protein: CATSRDRWGEAEAFF; CDR3 DNA: TGTGCCACCAGCAGAGATCGATGGGGCGAGGCTGAAGCTTTCTTT; V gene: TRBV15; J gene: TRBJ1-1; clone size: -; D gene: -
CDR3 protein: CASSHRRASGRDEQFF; CDR3 DNA: TGTGCCAGCAGTCATCGAAGGGCTAGCGGCCGTGATGAGCAGTTCTTC; V gene: TRBV27; J gene: TRBJ2-1; clone size: -; D gene: TRBD2
CDR3 protein: CASSPTGTDQPQHF; CDR3 DNA: TGTGCCAGCAGCCCGACAGGGACTGATCAGCCCCAGCATTTT; V gene: TRBV6-2/TRBV6-3; J gene: TRBJ1-5; clone size: -; D gene: TRBD1
CDR3 protein: CASSPRVRDRGFYGYTF; CDR3 DNA: TGCGCCAGCAGCCCCCGGGTCAGGGACAGGGGGTTCTATGGCTACACCTTC; V gene: TRBV5-1; J gene: TRBJ1-2; clone size: -; D gene: TRBD1
CDR3 protein: CASSLGGGIDGYTF; CDR3 DNA: TGTGCCAGCAGCTTAGGTGGGGGGATAGATGGCTACACCTTC; V gene: TRBV7-2; J gene: TRBJ1-2; clone size: -; D gene: -
CDR3 protein: CATRQGANGYTF; CDR3 DNA: TGTGCCACCCGACAGGGGGCTAATGGCTACACCTTC; V gene: TRBV19; J gene: TRBJ1-2; clone size: -; D gene: TRBD1
CDR3 protein: CASSIPPGGGSTGELFF; CDR3 DNA: TGTGCCAGTAGTATCCCTCCCGGCGGGGGGAGCACCGGGGAGCTGTTTTTT; V gene: TRBV19; J gene: TRBJ2-2; clone size: -; D gene: TRBD2
CDR3 protein: CASSLQGMAGNTIYF; CDR3 DNA: TGTGCCAGCAGCTTACAGGGGATGGCTGGAAACACCATATATTTT; V gene: TRBV7-9; J gene: TRBJ1-3; clone size: -; D gene: -
CDR3 protein: CASSYNGVQYGYTF; CDR3 DNA: TGTGCCAGCAGTTACAACGGGGTCCAATATGGCTACACCTTC; V gene: TRBV6-5; J gene: TRBJ1-2; clone size: -; D gene: -
CDR3 protein: CASSHDRDYGYTF; CDR3 DNA: TGTGCCAGCAGTCACGACAGGGACTATGGCTACACCTTC; V gene: TRBV27; J gene: TRBJ1-2; clone size: few; D gene: TRBD1
CDR3 protein: CASSLGTTGHGYTF; CDR3 DNA: TGTGCCAGCAGCTTAGGGACGACAGGGCATGGCTACACCTTC; V gene: TRBV7-9; J gene: TRBJ1-2; clone size: -; D gene: TRBD1
CDR3 protein: CASREGARPNTEAFF; CDR3 DNA: TGTGCCAGCAGGGAGGGGGCGCGTCCGAACACTGAAGCTTTCTTT; V gene: TRBV7-8; J gene: TRBJ1-1; clone size: -; D gene: TRBD1
CDR3 protein: CASSIRTSGRLHQPQHF; CDR3 DNA: TGTGCCAGTAGTATCAGAACTAGCGGCAGGCTACATCAGCCCCAGCATTTT; V gene: TRBV19; J gene: TRBJ1-5; clone size: once; D gene: -
CDR3 protein: CASSPSSGSRLSGELFF; CDR3 DNA: TGTGCCAGCTCACCAAGTAGCGGGAGCAGGCTGTCCGGGGAGCTGTTTTTT; V gene: TRBV18; J gene: TRBJ2-2; clone size: -; D gene: TRBD2
CDR3 protein: CASSQGAGGASAFF; CDR3 DNA: TGTGCCAGCAGCCAAGGTGCGGGGGGCGCTTCCGCTTTCTTT; V gene: TRBV14; J gene: TRBJ1-1; clone size: -; D gene: -
CDR3 protein: CSVAQAWTDTQYF; CDR3 DNA: TGCAGCGTTGCGCAGGCCTGGACAGATACGCAGTATTTT; V gene: TRBV29-1; J gene: TRBJ2-3; clone size: -; D gene: -
CDR3 protein: CASSLAGSYIQYF; CDR3 DNA: TGTGCCAGCAGCTTAGCCGGGTCTTATATTCAGTACTTC; V gene: TRBV11-2; J gene: TRBJ2-4; clone size: -; D gene: -
CDR3 protein: CASSVSPGKETQYF; CDR3 DNA: TGTGCCAGCAGTGTTTCCCCGGGAAAAGAGACCCAGTACTTC; V gene: TRBV2; J gene: TRBJ2-5; clone size: -; D gene: -
CDR3 protein: CASSPSQTGAQRGYTF; CDR3 DNA: TGTGCCAGCAGCCCATCCCAGACAGGGGCCCAAAGGGGCTACACCTTC; V gene: TRBV7-6; J gene: TRBJ1-2; clone size: -; D gene: TRBD1
CDR3 protein: CASSPPHRDGEQYF; CDR3 DNA: TGTGCCAGCTCACCCCCTCACAGGGATGGCGAGCAGTACTTC; V gene: TRBV18; J gene: TRBJ2-7; clone size: -; D gene: -
CDR3 protein: CSGAQAYEQYF; CDR3 DNA: TGCAGTGGGGCACAGGCCTACGAGCAGTACTTC; V gene: TRBV20-1; J gene: TRBJ2-7; clone size: -; D gene: -
CDR3 protein: CASSIGRETEAFF; CDR3 DNA: TGTGCCAGTAGTATAGGCAGGGAAACTGAAGCTTTCTTT; V gene: TRBV19; J gene: TRBJ1-1; clone size: -; D gene: -
CDR3 protein: CASSLGGAHMNTEAFF; CDR3 DNA: TGTGCCAGCAGCTTAGGAGGAGCCCACATGAACACTGAAGCTTTCTTT; V gene: TRBV7-3; J gene: TRBJ1-1; clone size: -; D gene: -
CDR3 protein: CASSPRDRGRVNEKLFF; CDR3 DNA: TGTGCCAGCAGCCCCCGGGACAGGGGGAGGGTTAATGAAAAACTGTTTTTT; V gene: TRBV7-8; J gene: TRBJ1-4; clone size: few; D gene: TRBD1
CDR3 protein: CATKTGGDGYTF; CDR3 DNA: TGTGCCACCAAGACAGGGGGTGATGGCTACACCTTC; V gene: TRBV27; J gene: TRBJ1-2; clone size: -; D gene: TRBD1
CDR3 protein: CASTSVLNEQFF; CDR3 DNA: TGTGCCAGCACTAGCGTGCTCAATGAGCAGTTCTTC; V gene: TRBV12-3/TRBV12-4; J gene: TRBJ2-1; clone size: -; D gene: -
CDR3 protein: CASSHVVSSYEQYF; CDR3 DNA: TGCGCCAGCAGCCACGTCGTCAGTTCCTACGAGCAGTACTTC; V gene: TRBV4-3; J gene: TRBJ2-7; clone size: -; D gene: -
CDR3 protein: CASSPGLAGVYEQYF; CDR3 DNA: TGCGCCAGCAGCCCAGGACTAGCGGGAGTTTACGAGCAGTACTTC; V gene: TRBV5-1; J gene: TRBJ2-7; clone size: -; D gene: TRBD2
CDR3 protein: CASSYTPGQISYEQYF; CDR3 DNA: TGTGCCAGCAGTTACACGCCGGGACAGATTTCCTACGAGCAGTACTTC; V gene: TRBV6-6; J gene: TRBJ2-7; clone size: few; D gene: TRBD1
CDR3 protein: CASSPDGSVPQHF; CDR3 DNA: TGTGCCAGCAGTCCCGATGGCAGCGTGCCCCAGCATTTT; V gene: TRBV12-3/TRBV12-4; J gene: TRBJ1-5; clone size: once; D gene: -
CDR3 protein: CATSRDVGRGYNEQFF; CDR3 DNA: TGTGCCACCAGCAGAGATGTGGGGAGGGGATACAATGAGCAGTTCTTC; V gene: TRBV15; J gene: TRBJ2-1; clone size: -; D gene: TRBD2
CDR3 protein: CASSPPGPDTQYF; CDR3 DNA: TGTGCCAGCTCACCACCGGGGCCAGATACGCAGTATTTT; V gene: TRBV18; J gene: TRBJ2-3; clone size: -; D gene: -
CDR3 protein: CASSLGDSSYGYTF; CDR3 DNA: TGTGCCAGCAGCTTAGGCGACAGCTCCTATGGCTACACCTTC; V gene: TRBV7-9; J gene: TRBJ1-2; clone size: -; D gene: -
CDR3 protein: CSAGPGDWELFF; CDR3 DNA: TGCAGCGCCGGACCGGGGGATTGGGAACTGTTTTTT; V gene: TRBV29-1; J gene: TRBJ1-4; clone size: -; D gene: -
CDR3 protein: CASSVAFRTGPSADTQYF; CDR3 DNA: TGTGCCAGCAGCGTAGCTTTCCGGACAGGTCCCTCGGCAGATACGCAGTATTTT; V gene: TRBV9; J gene: TRBJ2-3; clone size: once; D gene: TRBD1
CDR3 protein: CASSPGTGGWPQHF; CDR3 DNA: TGTGCCAGCAGCCCCGGGACAGGGGGTTGGCCCCAGCATTTT; V gene: TRBV7-9; J gene: TRBJ1-5; clone size: -; D gene: TRBD1
CDR3 protein: CASSLGRLVNTGELFF; CDR3 DNA: TGTGCCAGCAGCTTAGGGCGGCTAGTAAACACCGGGGAGCTGTTTTTT; V gene: TRBV7-7; J gene: TRBJ2-2; clone size: few; D gene: -
CDR3 protein: CASSPDRGSTGELFF; CDR3 DNA: TGTGCCAGCAGCCCGGACAGGGGTAGCACCGGGGAGCTGTTTTTT; V gene: TRBV4-2; J gene: TRBJ2-2; clone size: -; D gene: TRBD1
CDR3 protein: CASSEKDRGSLGVPLHF; CDR3 DNA: TGTGCCAGCAGTGAAAAAGACAGGGGGAGCTTAGGGGTACCCCTCCACTTT; V gene: TRBV6-4; J gene: TRBJ1-6; clone size: -; D gene: TRBD1
CDR3 protein: CASSLSGIAKNIQYF; CDR3 DNA: TGTGCCTCCTCCCTTAGCGGTATAGCCAAAAACATTCAGTACTTC; V gene: TRBV30; J gene: TRBJ2-4; clone size: -; D gene: -